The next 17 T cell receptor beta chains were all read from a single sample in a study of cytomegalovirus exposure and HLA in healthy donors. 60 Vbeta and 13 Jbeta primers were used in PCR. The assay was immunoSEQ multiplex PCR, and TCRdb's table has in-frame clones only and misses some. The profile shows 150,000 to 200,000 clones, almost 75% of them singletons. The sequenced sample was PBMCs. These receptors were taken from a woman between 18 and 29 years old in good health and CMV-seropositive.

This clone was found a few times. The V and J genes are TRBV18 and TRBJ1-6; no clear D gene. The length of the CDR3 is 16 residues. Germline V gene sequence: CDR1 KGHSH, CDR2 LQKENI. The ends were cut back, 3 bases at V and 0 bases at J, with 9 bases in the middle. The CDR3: CASSPRGSSYNSPLHF. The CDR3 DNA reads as TGTGCCAGCTCACCCAGAGGGAGCTCCTATAATTCACCCCTCCACTTT.

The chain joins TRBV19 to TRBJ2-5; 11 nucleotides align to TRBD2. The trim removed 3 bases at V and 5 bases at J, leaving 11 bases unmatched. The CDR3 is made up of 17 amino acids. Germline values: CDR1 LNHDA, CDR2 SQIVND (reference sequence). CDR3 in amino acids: CASSMIEIAGGPETQYF. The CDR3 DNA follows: TGTGCCAGTAGTATGATCGAAATAGCGGGGGGGCCGGAGACCCAGTACTTC.

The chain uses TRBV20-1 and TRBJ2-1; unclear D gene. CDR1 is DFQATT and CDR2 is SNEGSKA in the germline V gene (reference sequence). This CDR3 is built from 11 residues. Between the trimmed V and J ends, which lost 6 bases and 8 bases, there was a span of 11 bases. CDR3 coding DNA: TGCAGTGCGACTCCTATGGATGAGCAGTTCTTC. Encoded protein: CSATPMDEQFF.

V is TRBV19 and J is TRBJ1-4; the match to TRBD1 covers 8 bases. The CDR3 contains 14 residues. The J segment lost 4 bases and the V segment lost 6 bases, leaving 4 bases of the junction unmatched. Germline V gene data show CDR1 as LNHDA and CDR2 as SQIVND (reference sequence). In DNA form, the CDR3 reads TGTGCCAGTAGCCGGGACAGGAATAATGAAAAACTGTTTTTT. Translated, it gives CASSRDRNNEKLFF. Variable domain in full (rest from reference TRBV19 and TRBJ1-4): DGGITQSPKYLFRKEGQNVTLSCEQNLNHDAMYWYRQDPGQGLRLIYYSQIVNDFQKGDIAEGYSVSREKKESFPLTVTSAQKNPTAFYLCASSRDRNNEKLFFGSGTQLSVL.

In DNA form, the CDR3 reads TGCGCCAGCAGCCAGGGACTAGAGGATACGCAGTATTTT. Translated: CASSQGLEDTQYF. This sequence joins TRBV4-3 and TRBJ2-3, with TRBD2 identical over 8 bases. The CDR3 has 13 residues. Germline loops: CDR1 LGHNA, CDR2 YSLEER. Losses at the gene ends were 3 bases for V and 6 bases for J; bases not matched to a gene: 2.

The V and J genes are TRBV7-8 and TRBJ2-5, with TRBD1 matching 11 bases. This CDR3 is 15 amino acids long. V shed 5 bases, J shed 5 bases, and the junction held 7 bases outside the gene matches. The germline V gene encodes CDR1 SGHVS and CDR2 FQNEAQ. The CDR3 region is CASSPWDRGGETQYF. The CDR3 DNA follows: TGTGCCAGCAGCCCATGGGACAGGGGGGGGGAGACCCAGTACTTC.

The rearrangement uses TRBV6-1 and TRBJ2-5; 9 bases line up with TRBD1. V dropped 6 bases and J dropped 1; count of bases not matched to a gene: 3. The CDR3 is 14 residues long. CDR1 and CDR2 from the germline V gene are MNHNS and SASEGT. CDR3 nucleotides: TGTGCCAGCAGCAGGACAGGGGTCCAAGAGACCCAGTACTTC. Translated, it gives CASSRTGVQETQYF.

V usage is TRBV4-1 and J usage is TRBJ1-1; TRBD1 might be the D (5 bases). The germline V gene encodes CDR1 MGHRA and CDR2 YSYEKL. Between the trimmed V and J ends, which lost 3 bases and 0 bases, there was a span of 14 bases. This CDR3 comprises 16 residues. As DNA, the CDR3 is TGCGCCAGCAGCCAGCTGGCACGGGGGATGAACACTGAAGCTTTCTTT. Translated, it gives CASSQLARGMNTEAFF.

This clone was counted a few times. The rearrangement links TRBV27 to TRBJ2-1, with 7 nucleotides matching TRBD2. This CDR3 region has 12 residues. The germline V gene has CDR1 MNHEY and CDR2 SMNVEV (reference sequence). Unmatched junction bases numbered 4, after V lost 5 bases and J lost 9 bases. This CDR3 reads CASSLGGSEQFF. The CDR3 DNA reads TGTGCCAGCAGTCTGGGGGGGAGTGAGCAGTTCTTC.

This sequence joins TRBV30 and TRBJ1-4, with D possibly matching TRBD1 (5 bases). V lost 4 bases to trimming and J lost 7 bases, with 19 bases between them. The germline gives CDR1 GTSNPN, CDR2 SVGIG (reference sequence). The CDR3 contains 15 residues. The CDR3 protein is CAWTHPSGGSEKLFF. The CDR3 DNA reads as TGTGCCTGGACTCACCCATCCGGGGGAAGTGAAAAACTGTTTTTT.

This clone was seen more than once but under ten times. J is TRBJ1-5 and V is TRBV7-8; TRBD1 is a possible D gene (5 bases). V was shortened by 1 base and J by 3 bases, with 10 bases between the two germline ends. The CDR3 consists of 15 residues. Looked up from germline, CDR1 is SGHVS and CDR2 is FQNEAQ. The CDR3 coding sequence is TGTGCCAGCAGCTTAGACCAGGGCCTCAATCAGCCCCAGCATTTT. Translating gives CASSLDQGLNQPQHF.

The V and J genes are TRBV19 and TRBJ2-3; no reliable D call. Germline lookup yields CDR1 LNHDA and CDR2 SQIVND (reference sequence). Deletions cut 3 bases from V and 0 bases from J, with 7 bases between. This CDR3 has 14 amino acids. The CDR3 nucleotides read TGTGCCAGTAGTATGCTCCAGAGCACAGATACGCAGTATTTT. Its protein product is CASSMLQSTDTQYF.

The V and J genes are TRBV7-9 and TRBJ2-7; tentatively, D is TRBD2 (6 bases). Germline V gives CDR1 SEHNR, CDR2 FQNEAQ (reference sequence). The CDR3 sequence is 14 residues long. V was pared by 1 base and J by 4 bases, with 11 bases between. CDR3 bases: TGTGCCAGCAGCTTAGAATCAGGGAGGTACGAGCAGTACTTC. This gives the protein CASSLESGRYEQYF.

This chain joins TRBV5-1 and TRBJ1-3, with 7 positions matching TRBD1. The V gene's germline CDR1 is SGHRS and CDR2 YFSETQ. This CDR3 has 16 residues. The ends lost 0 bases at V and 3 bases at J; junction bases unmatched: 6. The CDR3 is CASSLAGDRDGNTIYF. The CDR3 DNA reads TGCGCCAGCAGCTTGGCCGGAGACAGGGATGGAAACACCATATATTTT.

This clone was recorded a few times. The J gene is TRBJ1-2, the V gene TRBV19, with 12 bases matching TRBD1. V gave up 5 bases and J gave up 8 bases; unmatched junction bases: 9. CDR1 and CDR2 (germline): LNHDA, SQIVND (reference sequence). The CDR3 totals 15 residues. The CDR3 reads CASSAGDRGPFGYTF. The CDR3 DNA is TGTGCCAGTAGTGCCGGGGACAGGGGGCCTTTCGGCTACACCTTC.

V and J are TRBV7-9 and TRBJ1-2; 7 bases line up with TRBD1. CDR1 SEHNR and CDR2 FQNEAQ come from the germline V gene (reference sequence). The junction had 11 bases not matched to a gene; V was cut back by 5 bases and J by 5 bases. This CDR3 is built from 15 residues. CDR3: CASSHAGDSGYGYTF. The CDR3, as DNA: TGTGCCAGCAGCCACGCCGGGGACAGTGGTTATGGCTACACCTTC.

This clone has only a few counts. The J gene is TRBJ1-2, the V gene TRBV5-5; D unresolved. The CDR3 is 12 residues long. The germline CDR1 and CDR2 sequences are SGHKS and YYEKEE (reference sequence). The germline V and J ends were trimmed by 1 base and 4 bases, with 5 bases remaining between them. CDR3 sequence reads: CASSLSLYGYTF. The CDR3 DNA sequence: TGTGCCAGCAGCTTGTCACTCTATGGCTACACCTTC.